This section outlines one T cell receptor beta chain sequence together with its context. In the original processing: Estimation of nucleated cell counts relied on the amplification of reference gene primers. Measured with immunoSEQ multiplex PCR; TCRdb has only the in-frame clones, and not every one. The DNA was the basis for D and trimming; V, J and clone size are from that table. The repertoire has roughly 24,000 clones, more than 70% of them found once; the top ten carry roughly a third. The data belong to a study of blood T cell repertoires in COVID-19. Turning to the study itself: Collection of acute and convalescent COVID-19 samples took place in the United States, Italy and Spain.

The CDR3 has 14 amino acids. Germline trimming cut 3 bases from V and 5 bases from J; bases unmatched to any gene: 3. Per germline, CDR1 MNHNS and CDR2 SASEGT. This TCR came from a human donor in a cohort sampled during active COVID-19. The sample taken for sequencing was peripheral blood. This chain uses TRBV6-1 with TRBJ1-4; 7 nucleotides agree with TRBD1. This CDR3 reads CASSETGKNEKLFF. CDR3 coding DNA: TGTGCCAGCAGTGAGACAGGGAAGAATGAAAAACTGTTTTTT.